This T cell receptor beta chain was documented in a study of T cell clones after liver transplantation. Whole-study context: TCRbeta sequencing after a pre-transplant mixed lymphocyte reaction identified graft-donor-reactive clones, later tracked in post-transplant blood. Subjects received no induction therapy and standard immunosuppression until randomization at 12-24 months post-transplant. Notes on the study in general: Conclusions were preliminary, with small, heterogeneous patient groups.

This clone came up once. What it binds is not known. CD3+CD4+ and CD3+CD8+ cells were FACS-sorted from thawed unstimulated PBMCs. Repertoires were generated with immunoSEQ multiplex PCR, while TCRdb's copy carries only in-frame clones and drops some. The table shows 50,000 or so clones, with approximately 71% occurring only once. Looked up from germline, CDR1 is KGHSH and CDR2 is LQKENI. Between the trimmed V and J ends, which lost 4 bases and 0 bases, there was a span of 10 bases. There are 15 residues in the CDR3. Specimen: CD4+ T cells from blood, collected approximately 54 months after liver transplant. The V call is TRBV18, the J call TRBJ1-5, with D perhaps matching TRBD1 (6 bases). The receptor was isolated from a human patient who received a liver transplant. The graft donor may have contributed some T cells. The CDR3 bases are TGTGCCAGCTCACAGCGACAGGATAGCAATCAGCCCCAGCATTTT. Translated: CASSQRQDSNQPQHF.